This TCR beta chain was identified during a study of human T cells and chemical hapten exposure (dated by TCRdb to the early 2020s). With regard to the full study: For sensitization, 2% DPC in acetone was applied to a roughly 2 cm by roughly 2 cm area of upper inner arm skin. Throughout the study period of roughly 24 weeks, patients also received therapeutic DPC doses to the scalp every week. Patch testing was done on the upper back using Finn chambers containing 0.01% DPC, and results were scored after 6 days according to International Contact Dermatitis Research Group standards. The patient cohort, mostly female, included alopecia areata with under or over 50% scalp involvement, alopecia totalis and alopecia universalis. Libraries were combined into a pool for sequencing, and differences in TCR yield between samples came mainly from small differences in library volumes within the pool. This study followed changes in the peripheral blood TCR repertoire in vivo during primary and secondary sensitization of alopecia patients to the hapten diphenylcyclopropenone (DPC). Blood samples were taken from patients before sensitization (week 0) and then at 2, 6 and about 24 weeks after DPC sensitization. Twenty-nine alopecia patients provided blood for TCR sequencing at one to four time points (pre-sensitization, 2, 6 and 24 weeks). Overall results and qualifications from the work: Patch test score correlated positively with the number of PT1 expanded TCRs, reaching significance at thresholds 8, 16 and 32 but not at 4. Compared with pre-sensitization or healthy control sets, expanded TCRs formed significantly more large CDR3 similarity clusters, which is consistent with antigen-driven responses. Repeated subsampling changed both the strength of the expansion versus patch-test correlation and the threshold at which the correlation became significant. Because every patient had alopecia, a presumed autoimmune disease, the patients' immune response might differ from that of healthy individuals. DPC sensitization did not change the number of TCRs with a frequency above 1 in 1000, and there was no evidence of changes in global repertoire structure.

The receptor library was made with RACE. Sequencing was performed on a NextSeq 500. During library preparation, unique molecular identifiers were attached to individual cDNA molecules so that TCRs could be counted quantitatively and reproducibly. Each blood RNA sample was used to sequence both TCR alpha and TCR beta chains. Under the source paper's analysis protocol: Samples had a median of 95,638 TCRs, with a range from about 23,224 to 750,000. The Decombinator software suite was used to annotate the V, J and CDR3 of the TCR reads. For the PS versus PT1 abundance plots, all samples were subsampled to the same number of TCRs (28,000). Expanded TCRs were defined as absent before sensitization and observed at least eight times at the 2-week time point. TCRdb reran the public reads through fastp at Q25 and MiXCR, keeping productive beta chains. When rows share a CDR3 protein, they turn into one entry using the most common DNA and genes. These V and J calls are TCRdb output, not the study's own analysis. The sample yields roughly 380,000 distinct CDR3 sequences; under 6.5% were counted once. 5% to 6% of the sample is held by the ten biggest clonotypes.

This clonotype was detected only a few times. What antigen it recognizes has not been identified. Base qualities are not at hand, and no much larger clone is one base apart. The meaning of the sample's time point label: patch test 2, 6 weeks after DPC sensitization. Explained via the paper, the treatment or condition label denotes: therapeutic diphenylcyclopropenone sensitization with weekly scalp DPC. Blood at each patch-test visit was drawn before the patch test was applied. Eligible patients were aged 18 to 70, diagnosed with alopecia, deemed suitable for DPC therapy, and excluded if pregnant. Total RNA was extracted from unfractionated whole blood that had been collected in Tempus Blood RNA tubes. The CDR3, cysteine through phenylalanine, is 11 amino acids long. Only the CDR3 region is kept as DNA, spanning 33 bases read in frame from base 1. CDR1 is given as SQVTM and CDR2 as ANQGSEA, both from the germline V gene. The junction shows trimming of 7 bases on V and 2 bases on J, plus 7 bases between the germline ends.

This clonotype originated in a woman younger than 35 with alopecia areata. Some clones in this sample may be carry-over from other donors' samples. The material was whole blood, obtained in connection with sensitization to the hapten diphenylcyclopropenone (DPC). Recombination linked TRBV29-1 to TRBJ2-3; confidence is insufficient to name the D gene. The DNA is as follows: TGCAGCGGGATCTACACAGATACGCAGTATTTT. Its protein product is CSGIYTDTQYF.